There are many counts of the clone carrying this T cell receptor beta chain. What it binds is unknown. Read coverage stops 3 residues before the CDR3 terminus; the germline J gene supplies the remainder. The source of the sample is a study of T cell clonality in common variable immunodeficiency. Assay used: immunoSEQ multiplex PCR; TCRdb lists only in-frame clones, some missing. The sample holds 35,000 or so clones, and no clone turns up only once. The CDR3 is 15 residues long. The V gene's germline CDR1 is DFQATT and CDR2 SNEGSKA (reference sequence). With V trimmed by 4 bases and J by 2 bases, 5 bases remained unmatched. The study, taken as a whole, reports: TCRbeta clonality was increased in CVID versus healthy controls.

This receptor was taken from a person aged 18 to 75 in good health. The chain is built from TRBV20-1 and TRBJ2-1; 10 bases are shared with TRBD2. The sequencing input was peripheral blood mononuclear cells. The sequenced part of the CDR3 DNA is TGCAGTGCTACCCCCGGGACTAGCGCCTACAATGAG. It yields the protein CSATPGTSAYNE. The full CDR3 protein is CSATPGTSAYNEQFF.